This T cell receptor (beta chain) derives from a study of blood T cells in healthy people across ages. General study results and limits: Both higher diversity and more naive CD4+ cells marked long-lived donors when set against aged donors.

Then a second PCR, running about 6 to 12 cycles, was carried out with a sample-barcoded 5' primer and a J-beta primer mix. TCRdb re-analysed the 5' RACE reads in MiXCR, keeping a single row per CDR3 protein. The sample shows about 650,000 distinct CDR3 sequences, around 32% of them seen only once. The J segment lost 8 bases and the V segment lost 3 bases, leaving 10 bases of the junction unmatched. The CDR3 runs to 16 residues. Ten or more counts support this clonotype. Its antigen is unidentified. J is TRBJ2-3 and V is TRBV12-3 or TRBV12-4, with 11 bases fitting TRBD2. The receptor's source is an elderly woman in good health. The sample taken for sequencing was blood. The CDR3, as DNA: TGTGCCAGCAGTTTGACGCCGACTAGCGGGGCGGGTACGCAGTATTTT. This gives the protein CASSLTPTSGAGTQYF.